What follows are 23 T cell receptor beta chains derived from one specimen sequenced in a study of T cell repertoires in cytomegalovirus infection. TCRdb processed the reads anew with MiXCR; each CDR3 protein has one entry. This table holds hundreds of thousands of distinct CDR3 sequences, about a tenth found once. The sample was PBMCs. These receptors all stem from a human donor in good health (CMV status not recorded). Some clones in this sample may be carry-over from other donors' samples.

V is TRBV29-1 and J is TRBJ1-5; 7 bases fit TRBD1. V was pared by 6 bases and J by 0 bases, with 8 bases of the junction left unmatched. The CDR3 has 15 amino acids. CDR1 and CDR2 from the germline V gene are SQVTM and ANQGSEA. The CDR3 sequence is CSVADRAYSNQPQHF. CDR3 DNA sequence: TGCAGCGTGGCCGACAGGGCGTATAGCAATCAGCCCCAGCATTTT.

This clonotype was counted at least ten times. V and J are TRBV7-6 and TRBJ2-3, with D unresolved. Germline V gives CDR1 SGHVS, CDR2 FNYEAQ. Deletions cut 0 bases from V and 5 bases from J, with 18 bases between. CDR3 length: 17 amino acids. The CDR3: CASSLASQSLGIDTQYF. As DNA, the CDR3 is TGTGCCAGCAGCTTAGCCTCTCAGTCTCTTGGTATAGATACGCAGTATTTT. Filled out from reference TRBV7-6 and TRBJ2-3, the complete variable domain reads GAGVSQSPRYKVTKRGQDVALRCDPISGHVSLYWYRQALGQGPEFLTYFNYEAQQDKSGLPNDRFSAERPEGSISTLTIQRTEQRDSAMYRCASSLASQSLGIDTQYFGPGTRLTVL.

This clonotype was recorded many times. The chain combines TRBV20-1 with TRBJ1-5, with D maybe TRBD1 (5 bases). Germline CDR1 DFQATT, CDR2 SNEGSKA (reference sequence). This CDR3 is built from 13 residues. V lost 3 bases and J 5 bases, leaving 11 bases between the germline ends. In nucleotides, the CDR3 is TGCAGTGCTAGTCTTGGGGGTTATCAGCCCCAGCATTTT. It yields the protein CSASLGGYQPQHF.

This clonotype has just a few counts. The J gene is TRBJ2-3, the V gene TRBV29-1; D not resolved. CDR1 is SQVTM, CDR2 ANQGSEA, per germline. This CDR3 has 10 amino acids. Trimming removed 8 bases from V and 0 bases from J, with 3 bases in between. The CDR3 bases are TGCAGCTACAGCACAGATACGCAGTATTTT. Protein sequence: CSYSTDTQYF.

This clonotype occurred many times. This sequence joins TRBV7-9 and TRBJ1-6; D unclear. The CDR3 is made up of 16 amino acids. The V end was cut by 7 bases, the J end by 5 bases, with 18 bases between. Germline CDR1 is SEHNR and CDR2 is FQNEAQ (reference sequence). CDR3 residues: CASTPTGGENNSPLHF. DNA for the CDR3: TGTGCCAGCACCCCCACGGGAGGCGAGAATAATTCACCCCTCCACTTT.

This clonotype was seen at least ten times. Compared with germline, one end of the junction differs, possibly owing to a read error. V and J are TRBV7-8 and TRBJ2-5; TRBD2 agrees at 13 bases. CDR1 is SGHVS, CDR2 FQNEAQ, per germline. The CDR3 runs to 12 residues. CDR3 region: CASSLGLAGGDF. The CDR3 nucleotides read TGTGCCAGCAGCTTAGGACTAGCGGGGGGAGACTTC.

This clonotype has at least ten counts. The chain recombines TRBV6-2 or TRBV6-3 with TRBJ2-3, with 11 bases matching TRBD2. Germline CDR1 is MNHEY and CDR2 is SVGEGT. Unmatched junction bases numbered 10, after V lost 6 bases and J lost 2 bases. The CDR3 has 17 residues. The CDR3 region has the DNA TGTGCCAGCAGCCCTTCCGGACTAGCGGGTTTCACAGATACGCAGTATTTT. This encodes CASSPSGLAGFTDTQYF.

At least ten counts were recorded for this clonotype. The V call is TRBV29-1, the J call TRBJ1-4, with 8 bases matching TRBD1. V was clipped by 6 bases and J by 3 bases; unmatched bases: 6. The CDR3 loop spans 14 amino acids. Germline assignment: CDR1 SQVTM and CDR2 ANQGSEA. CDR3 sequence: CSVRQGHSNEKLFF. The CDR3 bases are TGCAGCGTCCGACAGGGGCATTCTAATGAAAAACTGTTTTTT.

This clonotype has ten or more counts. The V gene is TRBV7-6, the J gene TRBJ2-1; D gene ambiguous. V was pared by 2 bases and J by 8 bases, with 10 bases between. Germline assignment: CDR1 SGHVS and CDR2 FNYEAQ. The CDR3 covers 13 residues. In DNA form, the CDR3 reads TGTGCCAGCAGCTTATCCCCCGGAGATGAGCAGTTCTTC. Its protein is CASSLSPGDEQFF.

This clonotype was detected many times. The rearrangement links TRBV7-8 to TRBJ2-1; the match to TRBD2 covers 10 bases. CDR3 length equals 16 residues. Germline V gives CDR1 SGHVS, CDR2 FQNEAQ. V lost 5 bases, J lost 0 bases, and 4 bases stayed unmatched. CDR3 sequence: CASSRTSGVSYNEQFF. CDR3 in DNA: TGTGCCAGCAGCCGCACTAGCGGGGTCTCCTACAATGAGCAGTTCTTC.

This clonotype was recorded at least ten times. The chain combines TRBV2 with TRBJ2-4; unclear D gene. The V end lost 6 bases, the J end lost 8 bases, and 11 bases lay between the germline ends. Germline V gene lookup returns CDR1 SNHLY and CDR2 FYNNEI. The CDR3 extends over 12 amino acids. CDR3 DNA: TGTGCCAGCAGACAACAGAGAGACATTCAGTACTTC. It codes for CASRQQRDIQYF.

This clonotype has a handful of counts. V gene TRBV20-1 combines with J gene TRBJ2-7, with 7 bases matching TRBD1. V trimming: 4 bases; J trimming: 3 bases; junction bases outside the gene matches: 6. The CDR3 is 13 amino acids. Per germline, CDR1 DFQATT and CDR2 SNEGSKA (reference sequence). CDR3 sequence: CSATQGQFYEQYF. CDR3 sequence (DNA): TGCAGTGCTACACAGGGACAGTTCTACGAGCAGTACTTC.

The CDR3 spells CASSFYYRKTNTQYF. DNA for the CDR3: TGTGCCAGCAGCTTCTACTACCGTAAAACAAATACGCAGTATTTT. The chain combines TRBV11-2 with TRBJ2-3, with unresolved D. The germline V gene has CDR1 SGHAT and CDR2 FQNNGV. V dropped 3 bases and J dropped 7 bases, with 17 bases sitting between them. There are 15 residues in the CDR3.

This clonotype appeared many times. The chain couples TRBV10-3 to TRBJ2-3, with TRBD1 identical over 10 bases. Germline V lookup: CDR1 ENHRY, CDR2 SYGVKD. The CDR3 totals 13 residues. V trimming: 8 bases; J trimming: 3 bases; junction bases outside the gene matches: 2. The chain's CDR3 is CAIGQGETDTQYF. In nucleotides, the CDR3 is TGTGCCATCGGACAGGGGGAGACAGATACGCAGTATTTT.

The V and J genes are TRBV11-2 and TRBJ2-7; TRBD2 might be the D (6 bases). The CDR3 consists of 16 residues. V lost 5 bases to trimming and J lost 2 bases, with 19 bases between them. Germline lookup yields CDR1 SGHAT and CDR2 FQNNGV. The CDR3 loop is CASSHAGDSDPYEQYF. CDR3 in DNA: TGTGCCAGCAGCCACGCCGGGGACTCCGATCCCTACGAGCAGTACTTC.

This chain uses TRBV2 with TRBJ1-6, with a tentative D call TRBD1 (6 bases). CDR3 length equals 13 residues. V lost 6 bases and J 11 bases, leaving 14 bases between the germline ends. The germline gives CDR1 SNHLY, CDR2 FYNNEI. The CDR3 protein is CASRDNRAPPLHF. The CDR3 nucleotides are TGTGCCAGCAGGGATAACAGGGCCCCACCCCTCCACTTT.

This clonotype was seen repeatedly, ten times or more. The chain joins TRBV20-1 to TRBJ2-6; 7 bases agree with TRBD1. With 5 bases clipped from V and 9 bases from J, the junction kept 4 bases outside the gene matches. Per germline, CDR1 DFQATT and CDR2 SNEGSKA (reference sequence). The CDR3 covers 12 residues. CDR3 bases: TGCAGTGCTGCAGGGGGTCGCAACGTCCTGACTTTC. This sequence encodes CSAAGGRNVLTF.

This clonotype was recorded a few times. The chain has TRBV28 and TRBJ2-7, with 7 bases matching TRBD1. Trimming took 1 base from V and 2 from J; bases not matched to a gene: 8. CDR3 length: 16 amino acids. CDR1 is MDHEN and CDR2 is SYDVKM in the germline V gene. In nucleotides, the CDR3 is TGTGCCAGCAGTTTATCCCGGACAGGCAACCCCTACGAGCAGTACGTC. Its translation is CASSLSRTGNPYEQYV.

The V call is TRBV20-1, the J call TRBJ2-5; TRBD1 matches at 7 bases. J lost 2 bases, V lost 1 base, and 7 bases had no gene match. Germline V gene data show CDR1 as DFQATT and CDR2 as SNEGSKA (reference sequence). The length of the CDR3 is 15 residues. This chain's CDR3 is CSARVWDSIQETQYF. In DNA, the CDR3 is TGCAGTGCTAGAGTCTGGGACAGCATACAAGAGACCCAGTACTTC.

This clonotype was counted ten times or more. The V call is TRBV14, the J call TRBJ2-2; maybe TRBD2 (6 bases). The V gene lost 0 bases and the J gene lost 4 bases, with 12 bases spanning the gap. CDR1 and CDR2 from the germline V gene are SGHDN and FVKESK. The CDR3 covers 16 residues. This CDR3 reads CASSQDGGLSTGELFF. The CDR3 region has the DNA TGTGCCAGCAGCCAAGACGGGGGACTGAGCACCGGGGAGCTGTTTTTT.

Ten or more counts support this clonotype. This chain uses TRBV28 with TRBJ1-1; D uncertain. CDR1 and CDR2 (germline): MDHEN, SYDVKM. V was pared by 6 bases and J by 4 bases, with 21 bases between. The CDR3 runs to 16 residues. The CDR3 sequence: CASSLSPRGSFTEAFF. DNA for the CDR3: TGTGCCAGCAGCCTTTCCCCTCGGGGTAGTTTCACTGAAGCTTTCTTT.

This clonotype has more than one count but fewer than ten. The chain recombines TRBV28 with TRBJ2-5; TRBD2 agrees at 9 bases. Germline assignment: CDR1 MDHEN and CDR2 SYDVKM. This CDR3 is 16 amino acids long. The ends lost 4 bases at V and 5 bases at J; junction bases unmatched: 11. The CDR3 DNA sequence: TGTGCCAGCAGTTCCTCTAGCGGGGCCCCGGGGGAGACCCAGTACTTC. Its translation is CASSSSSGAPGETQYF. The full variable domain, its missing parts supplied by reference TRBV28 and TRBJ2-5, is DVKVTQSSRYLVKRTGEKVFLECVQDMDHENMFWYRQDPGLGLRLIYFSYDVKMKEKGDIPEGYSVSREKKERFSLILESASTNQTSMYLCASSSSSGAPGETQYFGPGTRLLVL.

This clonotype was counted at least ten times. The chain employs TRBV28 and TRBJ2-1, with TRBD2 matching 9 bases. The CDR3 spans 17 residues. Losses at the gene ends were 5 bases for V and 5 bases for J; bases not matched to a gene: 13. The V gene's germline CDR1 is MDHEN and CDR2 SYDVKM. The CDR3 nucleotides are TGTGCCAGCAGTCCCCCGGTTCTAGCGGGGACAAACAATGAGCAGTTCTTC. It yields the protein CASSPPVLAGTNNEQFF.